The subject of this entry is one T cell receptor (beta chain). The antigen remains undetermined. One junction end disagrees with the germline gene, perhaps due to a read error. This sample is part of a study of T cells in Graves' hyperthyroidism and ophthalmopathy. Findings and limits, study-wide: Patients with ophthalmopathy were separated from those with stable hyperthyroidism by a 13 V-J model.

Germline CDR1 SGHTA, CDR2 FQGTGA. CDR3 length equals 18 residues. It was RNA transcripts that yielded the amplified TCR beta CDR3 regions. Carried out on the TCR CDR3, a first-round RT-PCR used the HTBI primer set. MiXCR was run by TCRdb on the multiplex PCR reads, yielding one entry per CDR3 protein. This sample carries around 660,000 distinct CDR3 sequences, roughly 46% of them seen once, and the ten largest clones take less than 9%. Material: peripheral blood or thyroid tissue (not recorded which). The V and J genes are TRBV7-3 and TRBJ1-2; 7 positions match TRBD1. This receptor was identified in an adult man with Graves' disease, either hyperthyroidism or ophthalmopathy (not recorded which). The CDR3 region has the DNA TGCGCCAGCAGCCATGCCACCCCTGCCGGACAGGCGTTCTATGGCTACACCTTC. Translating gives CASSHATPAGQAFYGYTF.